One and the same sample provided the 18 T cell receptor beta chains below, sequenced in a study of T cells in Graves' hyperthyroidism and ophthalmopathy. Amplified TCR beta CDR3 regions came from RNA transcripts. First-round RT-PCR targeting the TCR CDR3 was performed with the HTBI primer set. Via MiXCR, TCRdb re-called the multiplex PCR reads, giving one row per CDR3 protein. The repertoire has approximately 600,000 distinct CDR3 sequences, around 21% of them found once; the top ten carry 30% to 40%. The specimen was blood. The receptor set was obtained from a man aged 25-40 years with Graves' ophthalmopathy.

This clonotype was counted ten times or more. V usage is TRBV15 and J usage is TRBJ2-7, with unresolved D. Trimming cost V 0 bases and J 3 bases, with 9 bases left between them. From germline, CDR1 is LNHNV and CDR2 YYDKDF (reference sequence). This CDR3 is built from 14 residues. The CDR3 nucleotides are TGTGCCACCAGCAGAGAACGGATTGACTACGAGCAGTACTTC. Encoded protein: CATSRERIDYEQYF. Filled out from reference TRBV15 and TRBJ2-7, the complete variable domain reads DAMVIQNPRYQVTQFGKPVTLSCSQTLNHNVMYWYQQKSSQAPKLLFHYYDKDFNNEADTPDNFQSRRPNTSFCFLDIRSPGLGDTAMYLCATSRERIDYEQYFGPGTRLTVT.

This clonotype occurred many times. The genes are TRBV7-2 and TRBJ1-2; no firm D call. V was trimmed by 3 bases and J by 4 bases, leaving 9 bases between them. The CDR3 consists of 13 residues. Germline-derived CDR1 and CDR2 are SGHTA and FQGNSA. For the CDR3, the DNA is TGTGCCAGCAGCTTCGATGGACGCTATGGCTACACCTTC. Translated: CASSFDGRYGYTF. The whole variable domain, filled in from reference TRBV7-2 and TRBJ1-2, reads GAGVSQSPSNKVTEKGKDVELRCDPISGHTALYWYRQSLGQGLEFLIYFQGNSAPDKSGLPSDRFSAERTGGSVSTLTIQRTQQEDSAVYLCASSFDGRYGYTFGSGTRLTVV.

There are a few counts of this clonotype. The chain combines TRBV3-1 with TRBJ1-1; weak D call: TRBD1 (5 bases). V was clipped by 4 bases and J by 4 bases, with 16 bases between them. The CDR3 is made up of 15 amino acids. Germline CDR1 and CDR2: LGHDT and YNNKEL (reference sequence). As DNA, the CDR3 is TGTGCCAGCAGCCCTACCCGGTCCAGGGCCACTGAAGCTTTCTTT. Its protein product is CASSPTRSRATEAFF.

The chain employs TRBV10-3 and TRBJ1-2; no clear D gene. The CDR3 has 12 amino acids. The germline CDR1 and CDR2 sequences are ENHRY and SYGVKD. The V and J ends lost 6 bases and 2 bases respectively, with 7 bases between them. For the CDR3, the DNA is TGTGCCATCAGCCTGGGGAACTATGGCTACACCTTC. Protein sequence: CAISLGNYGYTF.

The V call is TRBV20-1, the J call TRBJ2-3; D gene unclear. Between the trimmed V and J ends, which lost 5 bases and 4 bases, there was a span of 13 bases. The CDR3 totals 13 residues. Per germline, CDR1 DFQATT and CDR2 SNEGSKA (reference sequence). CDR3 sequence (DNA): TGCAGTGCTGGCAGGACGCTGGCAGATACGCAGTATTTT. Translation: CSAGRTLADTQYF.

This clonotype was seen a handful of times. This chain links TRBV7-8 with TRBJ2-2, with TRBD2 matching 11 bases. The V gene end was trimmed by 6 bases and the J gene end by 6 bases; junction bases not matched to a gene: 6. This CDR3 has 15 residues. Germline lookup yields CDR1 SGHVS and CDR2 FQNEAQ. Here the CDR3 reads CASRTLAGGAGELFF. CDR3 coding DNA: TGTGCCAGCAGGACCCTAGCGGGAGGTGCCGGGGAGCTGTTTTTT.

This clonotype was seen at least ten times. The rearrangement links TRBV20-1 to TRBJ1-1; D might be TRBD1 (6 bases). The V gene's germline CDR1 is DFQATT and CDR2 SNEGSKA (reference sequence). The CDR3 loop spans 15 amino acids. Deletions cut 0 bases from V and 1 base from J, with 12 bases between. The CDR3 sequence: CSAREVGRGNTEAFF. The CDR3 DNA follows: TGCAGTGCTAGAGAGGTTGGCAGGGGGAACACTGAAGCTTTCTTT.

This clonotype was seen many times. V and J are TRBV20-1 and TRBJ1-1; TRBD1 matches at 11 bases. Per germline, CDR1 DFQATT and CDR2 SNEGSKA (reference sequence). Trimming cost V 6 bases and J 3 bases; bases outside gene matches: 6. CDR3 length: 14 residues. This CDR3 is CSAPGQGEHTEAFF. The DNA of the CDR3 is TGCAGTGCGCCGGGACAGGGGGAGCACACTGAAGCTTTCTTT.

The rearrangement links TRBV7-2 to TRBJ2-5; 11 nucleotides align to TRBD2. Germline V CDR1 and CDR2: SGHTA, FQGNSA. There are 16 residues in the CDR3. The junction had 8 bases not matched to a gene; V was cut back by 1 base and J by 7 bases. The CDR3 protein is CASSLEYGTSGLTQYF. The CDR3 DNA reads TGTGCCAGCAGCTTAGAATATGGGACTAGCGGCCTGACCCAGTACTTC. Using reference TRBV7-2 and TRBJ2-5 for the parts outside the CDR3, the full variable domain is GAGVSQSPSNKVTEKGKDVELRCDPISGHTALYWYRQSLGQGLEFLIYFQGNSAPDKSGLPSDRFSAERTGGSVSTLTIQRTQQEDSAVYLCASSLEYGTSGLTQYFGPGTRLLVL.

This clonotype was seen ten or more times. The genes are TRBV30 and TRBJ2-7; no definite D call. The germline CDR1 and CDR2 sequences are GTSNPN and SVGIG (reference sequence). There are 13 residues in the CDR3. The V end lost 3 bases, the J end lost 2 bases, and 11 bases lay between the germline ends. The CDR3 DNA follows: TGTGCCTGGAGCCCCCTAGGGACCTACGAGCAGTACTTC. It translates to CAWSPLGTYEQYF.

The chain recombines TRBV27 with TRBJ1-3; 8 nucleotides agree with TRBD1. The germline gives CDR1 MNHEY, CDR2 SMNVEV (reference sequence). The CDR3 covers 15 residues. V was clipped by 6 bases and J by 0 bases; unmatched bases: 4. CDR3 protein: CASSTTGGSGNTIYF. CDR3 sequence (DNA): TGTGCCAGCAGCACAACAGGGGGCTCTGGAAACACCATATATTTT.

This clonotype has just a few counts. The genes are TRBV11-1 and TRBJ2-7; 10 nucleotides match TRBD1. CDR1 SGHAT and CDR2 FQDESV come from the germline V gene (reference sequence). There are 15 residues in the CDR3. After removal of 4 bases from V and 2 bases from J, the junction contained 5 bases not matched to a gene. The CDR3: CASSSRQGATYEQYF. CDR3 in DNA: TGTGCCAGCAGCTCCAGACAGGGGGCAACCTACGAGCAGTACTTC.

This clonotype has a handful of counts. V is TRBV28 and J is TRBJ2-7, with D possibly matching TRBD1 (5 bases). The CDR3 is 15 amino acids. Germline CDR1 MDHEN, CDR2 SYDVKM. Trimming removed 6 bases from V and 0 bases from J, with 15 bases in between. In DNA, the CDR3 is TGTGCCAGCAGCACGGCCTTGGGGCTCTCCTACGAGCAGTACTTC. Its translation is CASSTALGLSYEQYF.

The chain recombines TRBV20-1 with TRBJ2-3, with TRBD2 matching 7 bases. CDR1 is DFQATT, CDR2 SNEGSKA, per germline (reference sequence). CDR3 length equals 16 residues. Trimming removed 3 bases from V and 5 bases from J; junction bases left unmatched: 14. CDR3 in DNA: TGCAGTGCTAGTAAATTACGGGAGGATGCGAGAGATACGCAGTATTTT. Encoded protein: CSASKLREDARDTQYF.

This clonotype was observed a handful of times. This chain joins TRBV7-9 and TRBJ2-5; possibly TRBD1 or TRBD2 for D (5 bases each). The V gene's germline CDR1 is SEHNR and CDR2 FQNEAQ (reference sequence). This CDR3 comprises 15 residues. The V end was cut by 1 base, the J end by 4 bases, with 13 bases between. The CDR3 sequence is CASSLVGEFAETQYF. In DNA, the CDR3 is TGTGCCAGCAGCTTAGTGGGGGAATTCGCAGAGACCCAGTACTTC.

This clonotype was found a few times. The chain joins TRBV4-1 to TRBJ1-5; 7 nucleotides agree with TRBD1. Germline assignment: CDR1 MGHRA and CDR2 YSYEKL. The J segment lost 10 bases and the V segment lost 1 base, leaving 10 bases of the junction unmatched. The CDR3 is 15 residues long. DNA for the CDR3: TGCGCCAGCAGCCAAGTTGCAAGGGGGCTTTCACCCCAGCATTTT. Translated: CASSQVARGLSPQHF.

The chain carries TRBV9 and TRBJ2-2, with TRBD2 as a possible D gene (5 bases). The V end lost 0 bases, the J end lost 2 bases, and 14 bases lay between the germline ends. Germline CDR1 SGDLS, CDR2 YYNGEE. This CDR3 has 17 residues. CDR3 region: CASSVANRGLNTGELFF. CDR3 DNA sequence: TGTGCCAGCAGCGTAGCCAATCGAGGGCTCAACACCGGGGAGCTGTTTTTT. The full variable domain, rest sourced from reference TRBV9 and TRBJ2-2, is DSGVTQTPKHLITATGQRVTLRCSPRSGDLSVYWYQQSLDQGLQFLIQYYNGEERAKGNILERFSAQQFPDLHSELNLSSLELGDSALYFCASSVANRGLNTGELFFGEGSRLTVL.

This clonotype was picked up many times. The rearrangement uses TRBV30 and TRBJ1-2; 12 positions match TRBD1. Trimming took 0 bases from V and 7 from J; bases not matched to a gene: 6. The CDR3 runs 15 residues. CDR1 is GTSNPN, CDR2 SVGIG, per germline (reference sequence). The CDR3 reads CAWSVPGQGARGYTF. CDR3 nucleotides: TGTGCCTGGAGTGTCCCGGGACAGGGGGCGCGTGGCTACACCTTC.